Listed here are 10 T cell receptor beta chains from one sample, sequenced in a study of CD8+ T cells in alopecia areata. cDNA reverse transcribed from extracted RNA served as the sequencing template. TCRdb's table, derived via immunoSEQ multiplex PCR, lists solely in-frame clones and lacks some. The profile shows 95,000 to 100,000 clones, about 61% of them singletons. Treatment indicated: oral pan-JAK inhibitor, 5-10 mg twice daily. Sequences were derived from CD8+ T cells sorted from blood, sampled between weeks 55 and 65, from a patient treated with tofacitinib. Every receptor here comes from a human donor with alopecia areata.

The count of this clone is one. The CDR3 nucleotides read TGTGCCAGCAGCTTGGGGTCTCGATTCCAGCATTTT. This codes for CASSLGSRFQHF. This chain links TRBV5-6 with TRBJ1-5; D gene ambiguous. CDR3 length equals 12 residues. Germline CDR1 is SGHDT and CDR2 is YYEEEE. V was clipped by 0 bases and J by 12 bases, with 10 bases between them.

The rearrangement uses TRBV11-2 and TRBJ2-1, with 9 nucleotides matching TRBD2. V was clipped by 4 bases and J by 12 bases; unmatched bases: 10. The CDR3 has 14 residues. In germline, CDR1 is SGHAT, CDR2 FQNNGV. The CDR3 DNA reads TGTGCCAGCAGCTCCCTAGCGGGGCCAATTGTGCAGTTCTTC. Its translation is CASSSLAGPIVQFF.

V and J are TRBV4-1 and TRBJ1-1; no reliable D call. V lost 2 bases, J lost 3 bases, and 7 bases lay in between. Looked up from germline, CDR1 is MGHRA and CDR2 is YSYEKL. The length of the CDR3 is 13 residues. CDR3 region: CASSQNTDTEAFF. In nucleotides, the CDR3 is TGCGCCAGCAGCCAAAATACAGACACTGAAGCTTTCTTT.

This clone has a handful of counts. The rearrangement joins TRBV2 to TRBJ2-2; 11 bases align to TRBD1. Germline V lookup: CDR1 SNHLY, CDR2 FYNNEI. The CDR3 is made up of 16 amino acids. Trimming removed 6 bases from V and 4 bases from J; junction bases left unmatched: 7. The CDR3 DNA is TGTGCCAGCAGCGCGCCGGGACAGGGGGGCACCGGGGAGCTGTTTTTT. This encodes CASSAPGQGGTGELFF.

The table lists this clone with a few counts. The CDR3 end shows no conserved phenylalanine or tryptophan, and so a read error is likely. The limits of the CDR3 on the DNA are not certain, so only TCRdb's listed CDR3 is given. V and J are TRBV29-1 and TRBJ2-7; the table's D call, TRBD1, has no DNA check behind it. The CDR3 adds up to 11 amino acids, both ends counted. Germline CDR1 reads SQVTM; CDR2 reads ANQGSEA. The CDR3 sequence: CSVEGEGTVLI.

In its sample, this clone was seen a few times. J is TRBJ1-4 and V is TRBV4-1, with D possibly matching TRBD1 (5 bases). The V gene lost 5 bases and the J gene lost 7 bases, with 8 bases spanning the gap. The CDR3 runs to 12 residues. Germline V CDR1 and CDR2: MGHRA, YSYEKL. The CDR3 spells CASSVDSEKLFF. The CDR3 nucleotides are TGCGCCAGCAGCGTCGACAGTGAAAAACTGTTTTTT.

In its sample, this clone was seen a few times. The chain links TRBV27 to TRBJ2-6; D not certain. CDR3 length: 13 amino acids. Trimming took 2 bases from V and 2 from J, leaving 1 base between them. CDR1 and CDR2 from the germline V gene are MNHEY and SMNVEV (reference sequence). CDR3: CASSLAGANVLTF. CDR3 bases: TGTGCCAGCAGTTTAGCTGGGGCCAACGTCCTGACTTTC.

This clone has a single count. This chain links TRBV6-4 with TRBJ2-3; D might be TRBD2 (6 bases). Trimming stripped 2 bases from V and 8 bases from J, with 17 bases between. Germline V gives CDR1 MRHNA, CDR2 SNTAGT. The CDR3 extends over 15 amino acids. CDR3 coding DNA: TGTGCCAGCAGTGACAGTTGGGGGGACCTCTCTACGCAGTATTTT. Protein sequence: CASSDSWGDLSTQYF.

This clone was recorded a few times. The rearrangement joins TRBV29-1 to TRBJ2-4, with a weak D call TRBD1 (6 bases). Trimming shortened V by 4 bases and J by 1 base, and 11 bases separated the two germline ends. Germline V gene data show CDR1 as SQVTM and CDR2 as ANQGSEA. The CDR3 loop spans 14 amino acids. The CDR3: CSVVQQGAKNIQYF. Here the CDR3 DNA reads TGCAGCGTTGTCCAGCAGGGGGCCAAAAACATTCAGTACTTC. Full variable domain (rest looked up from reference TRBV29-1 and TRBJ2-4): SAVISQKPSRDICQRGTSLTIQCQVDSQVTMMFWYRQQPGQSLTLIATANQGSEATYESGFVIDKFPISRPNLTFSTLTVSNMSPEDSSIYLCSVVQQGAKNIQYFGAGTRLSVL.

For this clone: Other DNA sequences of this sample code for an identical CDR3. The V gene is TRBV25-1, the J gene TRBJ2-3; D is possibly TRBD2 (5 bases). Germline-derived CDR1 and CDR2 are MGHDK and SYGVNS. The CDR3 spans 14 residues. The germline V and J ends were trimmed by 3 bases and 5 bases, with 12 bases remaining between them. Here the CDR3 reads CASSDQLVGDTQYF. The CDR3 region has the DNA TGTGCCAGCAGTGACCAACTAGTGGGAGATACGCAGTATTTT.